The 5 T cell receptor beta chains listed next were all sequenced from one sample in a study of OX40 agonist ivuxolimab in advanced cancers. TCRdb's copy holds only in-frame clones and misses some; the assay was immunoSEQ multiplex PCR. The repertoire consists of 100,000 or so clones, with roughly nine tenths occurring once and the leading ten covering around 5.5%. Sequenced here: CD4+ or CD8+ T cells sorted from blood, sampled in a trial of the OX40 agonist ivuxolimab. These receptors all stem from an adult with an advanced solid tumor such as melanoma, head and neck, liver or kidney cancer.

The rearrangement joins TRBV10-3 to TRBJ1-5; no clear D gene. With 0 bases removed from V and 6 bases from J, the gap between germline ends came to 15 bases. This CDR3 region has 16 residues. The germline CDR1 and CDR2 sequences are ENHRY and SYGVKD. DNA of the CDR3: TGTGCCATCAGTGAGTCGTTTCGGAGGGAGGGTCAGCCCCAGCATTTT. This translates into CAISESFRREGQPQHF.

The chain employs TRBV6-6 and TRBJ2-7; D remains unclear. Germline V CDR1 and CDR2: MNHNY, SVGAGI (reference sequence). The CDR3 consists of 14 residues. Trimming cost V 4 bases and J 2 bases, with 12 bases left between them. CDR3 protein: CASSSPTSTYEQYF. The CDR3 region has the DNA TGTGCCAGCAGTTCTCCGACTTCCACCTACGAGCAGTACTTC.

The chain uses TRBV11-3 and TRBJ2-3; TRBD1 agrees at 7 bases. This CDR3 region has 15 residues. V was pared by 1 base and J by 3 bases, with 4 bases of the junction left unmatched. Germline V gene data show CDR1 as SGHNT and CDR2 as YENEEA. The CDR3 loop is CASSLVTTGTDTQYF. The CDR3 DNA follows: TGTGCCAGCAGCTTAGTAACGACAGGGACAGATACGCAGTATTTT.

This clone was seen a handful of times. This sequence joins TRBV7-9 and TRBJ1-5; unclear D gene. This CDR3 contains 15 residues. Germline V CDR1 and CDR2: SEHNR, FQNEAQ (reference sequence). Trimming took off 3 bases at V and 0 bases at J, with 9 bases between the two ends. For the CDR3, the DNA is TGTGCCAGCAGCTTGGGCGGGCTTAGCAATCAGCCCCAGCATTTT. It specifies CASSLGGLSNQPQHF.

The chain links TRBV27 to TRBJ1-2; D perhaps matches TRBD1 (6 bases). Trimming pared 5 bases from V and 5 bases from J, leaving 15 bases between. The CDR3 sequence is 14 residues long. Germline loops: CDR1 MNHEY, CDR2 SMNVEV (reference sequence). The CDR3 DNA follows: TGTGCCAGCAGTCCTAGCTGGACAGCGTATGGCTACACCTTC. This gives the protein CASSPSWTAYGYTF.